This TCR beta chain was captured in a study of shared clonotypes between healthy human individuals. Germline V gene lookup returns CDR1 SGHAT and CDR2 FQNNGV. V was trimmed by 0 bases and J by 3 bases, leaving 4 bases between them. This CDR3 has 13 residues. Here immunoSEQ multiplex PCR was the method, and the copy in TCRdb shows in-frame clones only, minus some. The sample shows 850,000 to 1,200,000 clones, 70% to 80% of them seen only once. Nashville, Tennessee was home to all donors, each a Caucasian adult. Worth noting for this clone: The identical CDR3 is also encoded by other nucleotide sequences in the sample.

This clonotype originated in a man younger than 35 in good health. The sequenced material came from memory CD4+ T cells sorted from blood. Noted subset: CD45RA-negative fraction. J is TRBJ2-3 and V is TRBV11-2; D ambiguous. CDR3 DNA sequence: TGTGCCAGCAGCTTAGAAAGGACAGATACGCAGTATTTT. Translation: CASSLERTDTQYF.